What follows describes a single T cell receptor beta chain. Its antigen has not been determined. Per-base qualities were not stored, and no clone one base away is much larger. The data belong to a study of T-cell memory formation after mild COVID-19 (dated by TCRdb to about 2021). About the study as a whole: Most TCR sequence clusters were specific to one of the two donors. T-cell clones expanding and contracting after mild COVID-19 in a couple of donors were tracked by longitudinal TCRalpha and TCRbeta repertoire sequencing. Two young, previously healthy adult volunteers made up the cohort, one male and one female.

From its cysteine to its phenylalanine, the CDR3 spans 13 amino acids. Of the read, only the CDR3 DNA is kept; its 39 bases are in frame from base 1. As encoded in the germline V gene, CDR1 is SGHRS while CDR2 is YFSETQ. V drops 5 bases and J drops 8 bases, leaving 16 bases in between. The sequencer was an Illumina NovaSeq 6000. TCRalpha and TCRbeta cDNA libraries were built by 5'RACE with constant-segment primers, adding sample barcodes and unique molecular identifiers. RNA was extracted from every sample with Trizol reagent. Amplification of the libraries took two PCR steps, and the second step added a second sample barcode plus Illumina TruSeq adapters. Sequencing of the libraries was done on an Illumina NovaSeq, producing 2 x 150 bp paired-end reads. Per the authors' processing: The reads were demultiplexed and collapsed into UMI-guided consensus sequences using migec v1.2.7. Using mixcr v2.1.11, the UMI consensuses were aligned to TRA and TRB V and J templates and assembled into clonotypes. Expanded or contracted clonotypes were those called significant by both edgeR and NoisET, with noise models trained on biological replicates. For edgeR calls, the thresholds were a false discovery rate-adjusted p below 0.01 and a log2 fold-change of 1. As an exploratory analysis of dynamics, max-normalized trajectories of the 1000 most abundant clonotypes were examined with PCA combined with hierarchical clustering. The CD4 or CD8 phenotype of responding clones was assigned using the separately sequenced CD4+ and CD8+ repertoires. The public reads were run again by TCRdb, first through fastp at Q25 and then through MiXCR, and only productive beta chains were kept. Each record represents a unique CDR3 protein, reported with the most common genes and DNA among its rows. TCRdb's processing, not the authors', yielded these V and J calls. This sample comprises more than 35,000 distinct CDR3 sequences, 6% to 6.5% of them detected only once. The ten largest clones capture approximately 0.81% of the sample.

Ficoll-Paque density gradient centrifugation was used to isolate PBMCs. General conclusions and limits of the study: Clones that contracted from day 15 to 85 showed balanced CD4/CD8 phenotypes, whereas a second wave of clones that expanded from day 15 to 37 leaned towards CD4+. SARS-CoV-2 specificity was not confirmed for the second-wave clones peaking on day 37. Some responding clones were detected in pre-infection memory, suggesting pre-existing cross-reactive memory T cells joined the SARS-CoV-2 response. Contracting CD4+ clones were found mainly in CM and EM memory subsets, while CD8+ clones were enriched in EMRA. The study included only a couple of mild cases, and larger cohorts that include severe cases with pre-infection samples were judged to be necessary.

Sequenced material: PBMCs or a T cell subset sorted from them (not recorded which). Recombination linked TRBV5-1 to TRBJ1-2; D gene: possibly TRBD1, on 6 matching bases. This receptor was taken from an adult who had mild COVID-19 (a few samples of this study predate the infection). The sample titles of this study are shuffled in the database, so cell type and time point are left out. The CDR3 corresponds to CASSYDRNLGYTF. The DNA sequence is as follows: TGCGCCAGCAGTTACGACAGGAATCTGGGCTACACCTTC.